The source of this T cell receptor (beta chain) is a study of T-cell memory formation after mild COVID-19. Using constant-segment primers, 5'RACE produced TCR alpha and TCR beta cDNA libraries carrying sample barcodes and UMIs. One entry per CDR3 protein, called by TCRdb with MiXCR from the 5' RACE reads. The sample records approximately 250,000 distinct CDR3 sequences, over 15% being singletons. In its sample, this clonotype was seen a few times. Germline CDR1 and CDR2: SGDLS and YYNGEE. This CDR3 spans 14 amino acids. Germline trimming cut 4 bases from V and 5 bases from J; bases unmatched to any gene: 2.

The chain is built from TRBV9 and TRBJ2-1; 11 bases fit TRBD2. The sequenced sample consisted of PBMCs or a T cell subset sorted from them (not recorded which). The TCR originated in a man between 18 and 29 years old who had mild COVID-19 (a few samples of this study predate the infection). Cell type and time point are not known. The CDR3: CASSKTSGDNEQFF. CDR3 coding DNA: TGTGCCAGCAGCAAGACTAGCGGGGACAATGAGCAGTTCTTC.